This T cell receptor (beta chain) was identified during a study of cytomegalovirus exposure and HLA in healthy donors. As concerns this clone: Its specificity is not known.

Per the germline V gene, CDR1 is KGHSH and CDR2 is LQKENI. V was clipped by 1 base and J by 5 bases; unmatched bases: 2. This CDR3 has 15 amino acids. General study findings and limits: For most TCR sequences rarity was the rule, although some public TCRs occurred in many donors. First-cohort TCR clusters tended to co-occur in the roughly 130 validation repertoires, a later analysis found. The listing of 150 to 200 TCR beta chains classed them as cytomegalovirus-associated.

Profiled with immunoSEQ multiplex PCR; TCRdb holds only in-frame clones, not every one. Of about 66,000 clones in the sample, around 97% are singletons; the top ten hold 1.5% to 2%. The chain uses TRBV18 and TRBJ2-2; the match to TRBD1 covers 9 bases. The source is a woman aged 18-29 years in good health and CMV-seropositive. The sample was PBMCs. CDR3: CASSPLGTGTGELFF. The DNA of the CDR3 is TGTGCCAGCTCACCACTCGGGACAGGGACCGGGGAGCTGTTTTTT.